Each of the 20 T cell receptor beta chains below was sequenced from the same sample in a study of identical twins. TCRdb independently ran MiXCR on the 5' RACE reads; one entry per CDR3 protein. The profile shows about 460,000 distinct CDR3 sequences, approximately 14% of them singletons. This sample was shared with a second study, whose subject was yellow fever vaccine responses in identical twins.

The sequencing input was CD4+ T cells sorted from blood. These receptors were collected from a woman aged 18-35 years in good health.

The chain is built from TRBV14 and TRBJ2-7; 8 bases align to TRBD1. This CDR3 spans 12 amino acids. V lost 6 bases and J lost 5; bases outside the gene matches: 3. Germline CDR1 is SGHDN and CDR2 is FVKESK. CDR3 coding DNA: TGTGCCAGCAGGAGGACAGGGAACGAGCAGTACTTC. This encodes CASRRTGNEQYF. Supplemented by reference TRBV14 and TRBJ2-7, the full variable domain reads EAGVTQFPSHSVIEKGQTVTLRCDPISGHDNLYWYRRVMGKEIKFLLHFVKESKQDESGMPNNRFLAERTGGTYSTLKVQPAELEDSGVYFCASRRTGNEQYFGPGTRLTVT.

This clonotype was observed a few times. The chain links TRBV7-9 to TRBJ1-1; TRBD1 is a possible D gene (6 bases). The V gene lost 3 bases and the J gene lost 7 bases, with 12 bases spanning the gap. Germline values: CDR1 SEHNR, CDR2 FQNEAQ (reference sequence). There are 13 residues in the CDR3. The CDR3 sequence is CASSLAGADEAFF. In DNA form, the CDR3 reads TGTGCCAGCAGCTTGGCGGGGGCGGATGAAGCTTTCTTT. The complete variable domain, with remaining parts taken from reference TRBV7-9 and TRBJ1-1, reads DTGVSQNPRHKITKRGQNVTFRCDPISEHNRLYWYRQTLGQGPEFLTYFQNEAQLEKSRLLSDRFSAERPKGSFSTLEIQRTEQGDSAMYLCASSLAGADEAFFGQGTRLTVV.

This clonotype was picked up many times. The DNA for the CDR3 is TGTGCCAGCAGCCAAGATGGCGGGCAGGGGACAGATACGCAGTATTTT. Amino acids: CASSQDGGQGTDTQYF. The rearrangement joins TRBV14 to TRBJ2-3; D might be TRBD1 (6 bases). Germline loops: CDR1 SGHDN, CDR2 FVKESK. With 0 bases removed from V and 3 bases from J, the gap between germline ends came to 13 bases. The CDR3 is made up of 16 amino acids.

This clonotype was seen a handful of times. This chain connects TRBV18 to TRBJ2-7; the D gene is possibly TRBD1 (5 bases). Trimming cost V 1 base and J 5 bases, with 18 bases left between them. This CDR3 has 16 residues. Germline V lookup: CDR1 KGHSH, CDR2 LQKENI. CDR3 residues: CASSPQGPASGHEQYF. The CDR3 DNA is TGTGCCAGCTCACCACAGGGGCCCGCCTCTGGACACGAGCAGTACTTC.

This clonotype came up once. J is TRBJ2-3 and V is TRBV30, with no clear D. Trimming took off 0 bases at V and 3 bases at J, with 4 bases between the two ends. This CDR3 region has 12 residues. Germline loops: CDR1 GTSNPN, CDR2 SVGIG (reference sequence). CDR3 in amino acids: CAWSVRTDTQYF. The DNA of the CDR3 is TGTGCCTGGAGTGTACGAACAGATACGCAGTATTTT.

This clonotype was seen a handful of times. The chain employs TRBV7-2 and TRBJ1-5; no clear D. V lost 2 bases to trimming and J lost 7 bases, with 9 bases between them. Germline CDR1 is SGHTA and CDR2 is FQGNSA. The CDR3 runs to 13 residues. The CDR3 spells CASSLTESQPQHF. DNA of the CDR3: TGTGCCAGCAGCTTAACCGAGAGCCAGCCCCAGCATTTT. The variable domain in full, with the rest retrieved from reference TRBV7-2 and TRBJ1-5, is GAGVSQSPSNKVTEKGKDVELRCDPISGHTALYWYRQSLGQGLEFLIYFQGNSAPDKSGLPSDRFSAERTGGSVSTLTIQRTQQEDSAVYLCASSLTESQPQHFGDGTRLSIL.

The V and J genes are TRBV20-1 and TRBJ1-2, with D unresolved. The ends were cut back, 7 bases at V and 6 bases at J, with 15 bases in the middle. This CDR3 contains 12 residues. Germline CDR1 reads DFQATT; CDR2 reads SNEGSKA (reference sequence). For the CDR3, the DNA is TGCAGTGTATTTGGACCACAAGATGGCTACACCTTC. Protein sequence: CSVFGPQDGYTF.

This chain links TRBV5-1 with TRBJ1-5; 11 bases are a match to TRBD1. V lost 4 bases, J lost 0 bases, and 3 bases stayed unmatched. This CDR3 has 16 amino acids. Germline V gene lookup returns CDR1 SGHRS and CDR2 YFSETQ. The CDR3 reads CASSPGTGGSNQPQHF. The CDR3 coding sequence is TGCGCCAGCAGCCCGGGGACAGGGGGTAGCAATCAGCCCCAGCATTTT.

The chain is built from TRBV9 and TRBJ2-3; TRBD2 matches 9 bases. After removal of 0 bases from V and 5 bases from J, the junction contained 7 bases not matched to a gene. CDR1 is SGDLS, CDR2 YYNGEE, per germline. The CDR3 sequence is 16 residues long. The CDR3 bases are TGTGCCAGCAGCGTAGCTAGCACTAGCGGGTTAGATACGCAGTATTTT. Translating it yields CASSVASTSGLDTQYF.

This chain connects TRBV5-1 to TRBJ2-3; 7 bases agree with TRBD1. This CDR3 region has 14 residues. After removal of 0 bases from V and 6 bases from J, the junction contained 4 bases not matched to a gene. The germline V gene encodes CDR1 SGHRS and CDR2 YFSETQ. Here the CDR3 DNA reads TGCGCCAGCAGCTTGGGGACAGGAATTGATACGCAGTATTTT. Its translation: CASSLGTGIDTQYF.

This clonotype occurred a few times. This chain uses TRBV29-1 with TRBJ2-7; tentatively, D is TRBD2 (6 bases). Trimming shortened V by 5 bases and J by 5 bases, and 16 bases separated the two germline ends. CDR1 is SQVTM, CDR2 ANQGSEA, per germline. The CDR3 runs to 13 residues. In DNA form, the CDR3 reads TGCAGCGTTCGGGCCCCGCGGGGAAACGAGCAGTACTTC. This codes for CSVRAPRGNEQYF.

The chain joins TRBV4-2 to TRBJ2-7; a possible D gene is TRBD1 (6 bases). Per the germline V gene, CDR1 is LGHNA and CDR2 is YNFKEQ. CDR3 length equals 18 residues. The ends were cut back, 4 bases at V and 0 bases at J, with 22 bases in the middle. In DNA, the CDR3 is TGTGCCAGCAGCCTATATCTCCAGACCGGACAGCCCTCCTACGAGCAGTACTTC. Protein: CASSLYLQTGQPSYEQYF.

This clonotype was recorded a few times. V is TRBV20-1 and J is TRBJ2-5; D unresolved. V shed 3 bases and J shed 5 bases, with 7 bases lying between them. CDR1 and CDR2 (germline): DFQATT, SNEGSKA (reference sequence). There are 11 residues in the CDR3. The CDR3 nucleotides are TGCAGTGCTAGTCTGTTGGAGACCCAGTACTTC. This sequence encodes CSASLLETQYF.

This chain connects TRBV30 to TRBJ2-7; D is unclear. V dropped 0 bases and J dropped 6 bases, with 9 bases sitting between them. CDR1 is GTSNPN and CDR2 is SVGIG in the germline V gene (reference sequence). This CDR3 comprises 12 residues. The CDR3 DNA reads as TGTGCCTGGAGTGTAGGTCGGGCCGAGCAGTACTTC. It codes for CAWSVGRAEQYF.

At least ten counts were recorded for this clonotype. The rearrangement links TRBV29-1 to TRBJ2-7, with D perhaps TRBD1 (6 bases). Trimming cost V 6 bases and J 0 bases, with 15 bases left between them. From germline, CDR1 is SQVTM and CDR2 ANQGSEA. The CDR3 is made up of 14 amino acids. Here the CDR3 reads CSVRGQPHSYEQYF. CDR3 nucleotide sequence: TGCAGCGTCCGAGGACAGCCCCACTCCTACGAGCAGTACTTC.

Concerning this clonotype: A junction end diverges from the germline sequence, so it may reflect a read error. As DNA, the CDR3 is TGTGCCAGCGGCTTGATTAGCGGGACCTCCCAAGAGACCCAGTACTTC. Amino acid sequence: CASGLISGTSQETQYF. The chain joins TRBV5-6 to TRBJ2-5; TRBD2 matches at 8 bases. The CDR3 is made up of 16 amino acids. Germline V gene lookup returns CDR1 SGHDT and CDR2 YYEEEE.

This clonotype was picked up a small number of times. V is TRBV5-6 and J is TRBJ2-2; D might be TRBD1 or TRBD2, each matching 5 bases. The CDR3 sequence is 16 residues long. V was trimmed by 1 base and J by 3 bases, leaving 13 bases between them. Germline V gene lookup returns CDR1 SGHDT and CDR2 YYEEEE. The CDR3 here is CASSLWWDPDTGELFF. Written as DNA, the CDR3 is TGTGCCAGCAGCTTGTGGTGGGACCCAGACACCGGGGAGCTGTTTTTT.

In this sample, this clonotype turned up many times. The chain combines TRBV20-1 with TRBJ2-5, with D unresolved. This CDR3 has 14 amino acids. V lost 0 bases and J 2 bases, leaving 10 bases between the germline ends. From germline, CDR1 is DFQATT and CDR2 SNEGSKA (reference sequence). Here the CDR3 DNA reads TGCAGTGCTAGAGAAATGGGCAGACAAGAGACCCAGTACTTC. Encoded protein: CSAREMGRQETQYF.

V and J are TRBV2 and TRBJ2-3; no clear D gene. Per germline, CDR1 SNHLY and CDR2 FYNNEI. Trimming took off 0 bases at V and 7 bases at J, with 14 bases between the two ends. The CDR3 spans 15 residues. In nucleotides, the CDR3 is TGTGCCAGCAGTGAAGCCCTTCTAGGCAGAAATACGCAGTATTTT. Translated, it gives CASSEALLGRNTQYF.

In the case of this clonotype: One end of the junction varies from germline; a read error may be responsible. The V call is TRBV12-3 or TRBV12-4, the J call TRBJ2-7; 7 nucleotides match TRBD1. CDR3 length equals 15 residues. CDR3 amino acids: CASSLGGQLSYEQSF. The CDR3 coding sequence is TGTGCCAGCAGCCTTGGGGGACAGCTCTCCTACGAGCAGTCCTTC.